One and the same sample provided the 15 T cell receptor beta chains below, sequenced in a study of T cells in Graves' hyperthyroidism and ophthalmopathy. Using RNA transcripts as the source, TCR beta CDR3 regions were amplified. During a first-round RT-PCR of the TCR CDR3, the HTBI primer set was used. TCRdb re-called the multiplex PCR reads through MiXCR, storing one row per CDR3 protein. The table shows 500,000 to 600,000 distinct CDR3 sequences, with roughly 46% occurring only once. Sequences were obtained from peripheral blood or thyroid tissue (not recorded which). Receptors were obtained from a woman aged 18 to 35 with Graves' hyperthyroidism.

This clonotype was counted at least ten times. The chain links TRBV6-1 to TRBJ1-2, with a tentative D call TRBD1 (6 bases). The CDR3 is 13 residues long. The V gene's germline CDR1 is MNHNS and CDR2 SASEGT. V shed 7 bases and J shed 2 bases, with 11 bases lying between them. Written as DNA, the CDR3 is TGTGCCAGCATGTTGACAGGAAACTATGGCTACACCTTC. Translation: CASMLTGNYGYTF.

The sample holds many counts of this clonotype. J is TRBJ2-7 and V is TRBV20-1; 11 bases match TRBD2. The CDR3 is 16 residues long. Germline loops: CDR1 DFQATT, CDR2 SNEGSKA (reference sequence). V was clipped by 5 bases and J by 3 bases; unmatched bases: 12. The CDR3 region is CSAVPFTSGSFYEQYF. The DNA for the CDR3 is TGCAGTGCTGTTCCCTTCACTAGCGGGAGTTTCTACGAGCAGTACTTC.

This clonotype was detected once. V and J are TRBV5-1 and TRBJ2-3; 8 nucleotides match TRBD2. Germline values: CDR1 SGHRS, CDR2 YFSETQ. The CDR3 totals 16 residues. The J segment lost 4 bases and the V segment lost 7 bases, leaving 14 bases of the junction unmatched. In DNA form, the CDR3 reads TGCGCCAGCGCCGCAAAAAGAGCGGGAGAGGCAGATACGCAGTATTTT. Translated: CASAAKRAGEADTQYF. Full variable domain (outside the CDR3, taken from reference TRBV5-1 and TRBJ2-3): KAGVTQTPRYLIKTRGQQVTLSCSPISGHRSVSWYQQTPGQGLQFLFEYFSETQRNKGNFPGRFSGRQFSNSRSEMNVSTLELGDSALYLCASAAKRAGEADTQYFGPGTRLTVL.

This clonotype is a singleton in its sample. The chain couples TRBV7-3 to TRBJ2-5; 10 positions match TRBD2. The end of the DNA aligns better with TRBJ2-1, so the J call may be wrong. The CDR3 covers 15 residues. Per germline, CDR1 SGHTA and CDR2 FQGTGA. The CDR3 coding sequence is TGTGCCAGCAGCTTTAAGCGGGAGGGCCGGAATGAGCAGTTCTTC. This sequence encodes CASSFKREGRNEQFF.

This clonotype came up many times. This chain joins TRBV2 and TRBJ1-1; D is unresolved. The CDR3 is 16 residues long. Germline-derived CDR1 and CDR2 are SNHLY and FYNNEI. Between the trimmed V and J ends, which lost 5 bases and 2 bases, there was a span of 18 bases. CDR3 DNA sequence: TGTGCCAGCAGTTCTAGGGATATTTCCTCCAACACTGAAGCTTTCTTT. This encodes CASSSRDISSNTEAFF. Combining the CDR3 with reference TRBV2 and TRBJ1-1 gives the whole variable domain EPEVTQTPSHQVTQMGQEVILRCVPISNHLYFYWYRQILGQKVEFLVSFYNNEISEKSEIFDDQFSVERPDGSNFTLKIRSTKLEDSAMYFCASSSRDISSNTEAFFGQGTRLTVV.

This clonotype showed up just a few times. The chain is built from TRBV20-1 and TRBJ1-1; D unresolved. Germline assignment: CDR1 DFQATT and CDR2 SNEGSKA (reference sequence). The V and J ends lost 3 bases and 7 bases respectively, with 6 bases between them. The CDR3 is 10 amino acids. CDR3: CSARDGEAFF. The CDR3 DNA is TGCAGTGCTAGGGACGGTGAAGCTTTCTTT.

This clonotype was seen many times. The CDR3 DNA reads TGTGCCACCCCGATTCGCCAGGGGGAGAGTACAACTAATGAAAAACTGTTTTTT. Translated, it gives CATPIRQGESTTNEKLFF. This rearrangement joins TRBV24-1 to TRBJ1-4, with 7 bases matching TRBD1. This CDR3 has 18 residues. V gave up 9 bases and J gave up 0 bases; unmatched junction bases: 15. CDR1 KGHDR and CDR2 SFDVKD come from the germline V gene.

This clonotype has more than one count but fewer than ten. The V gene is TRBV7-8, the J gene TRBJ2-7, with D maybe TRBD2 (5 bases). The J call may be incorrect, as the DNA end agrees better with TRBJ2-1. This CDR3 is built from 13 residues. Germline CDR1 SGHVS, CDR2 FQNEAQ. The CDR3 nucleotides read TGTGCCAGCAGCCTACTAGGAGACAATGAGCAGTTCTTC. Amino acid sequence: CASSLLGDNEQFF.

This clonotype was seen many times. The genes are TRBV29-1 and TRBJ1-6; D perhaps matches TRBD1 (5 bases). The V gene's germline CDR1 is SQVTM and CDR2 ANQGSEA. The CDR3 consists of 13 residues. Trimming removed 7 bases at V and 7 bases at J, with 14 bases between. The DNA for the CDR3 is TGCAGCGCCCACGCCGGGGGGAATTCACCCCTCCACTTT. This codes for CSAHAGGNSPLHF.

V usage is TRBV5-1 and J usage is TRBJ2-2, with TRBD1 matching over 11 bases. V dropped 1 base and J dropped 5; count of bases not matched to a gene: 4. The CDR3 contains 16 residues. Germline V gene sequence: CDR1 SGHRS, CDR2 YFSETQ. The CDR3 protein is CASSLSGTGGTGELFF. The CDR3 coding sequence is TGCGCCAGCAGCTTGTCCGGGACAGGGGGGACCGGGGAGCTGTTTTTT.

This sequence joins TRBV7-6 and TRBJ2-5; 10 bases align to TRBD2. J gave up 3 bases and V 0 bases, and 4 bases lay outside the gene matches. Germline assignment: CDR1 SGHVS and CDR2 FNYEAQ. This CDR3 has 16 residues. CDR3 DNA sequence: TGTGCCAGCAGCTTAGCTTCTAGCGGGAGCGAAGAGACCCAGTACTTC. Encoded protein: CASSLASSGSEETQYF.

The chain employs TRBV29-1 and TRBJ2-7; no firm D call. Germline lookup yields CDR1 SQVTM and CDR2 ANQGSEA. The CDR3 has 13 residues. Deletions cut 8 bases from V and 2 bases from J, with 16 bases between. The CDR3 reads CSLFPELAYEQYF. The CDR3 DNA reads TGCAGCTTGTTTCCGGAACTGGCCTACGAGCAGTACTTC.

The rearrangement joins TRBV10-3 to TRBJ1-5; D is unclear. From germline, CDR1 is ENHRY and CDR2 SYGVKD. Trimming left V 2 bases short and J 12 bases short, with 5 bases between. This CDR3 is built from 10 residues. DNA of the CDR3: TGTGCCATCAGTGAGATACGCCAGCATTTT. This sequence encodes CAISEIRQHF.

The J gene is TRBJ1-2, the V gene TRBV7-8; D is unclear. The length of the CDR3 is 13 residues. Germline CDR1 reads SGHVS; CDR2 reads FQNEAQ. Trimming cost V 3 bases and J 7 bases, with 12 bases left between them. The CDR3 sequence is CASSFRLGSGYTF. The CDR3 DNA reads TGTGCCAGCAGCTTTAGGCTCGGCTCTGGCTACACCTTC.

This clonotype was detected ten times or more. The V call is TRBV19, the J call TRBJ1-1; D unresolved. Germline loops: CDR1 LNHDA, CDR2 SQIVND (reference sequence). The V and J ends lost 6 bases and 1 base respectively, with 12 bases between them. This CDR3 has 14 amino acids. CDR3: CASSLGWENTEAFF. Here the CDR3 DNA reads TGTGCCAGTAGCCTCGGTTGGGAGAACACTGAAGCTTTCTTT. The full variable domain, with the rest looked up from reference TRBV19 and TRBJ1-1, is DGGITQSPKYLFRKEGQNVTLSCEQNLNHDAMYWYRQDPGQGLRLIYYSQIVNDFQKGDIAEGYSVSREKKESFPLTVTSAQKNPTAFYLCASSLGWENTEAFFGQGTRLTVV.